The 5 T cell receptor beta chains given below trace back to one sample, sequenced in a study of Ad26.COV2.S vaccination and SARS-CoV-2 variants. TCRdb keeps only in-frame clones here, not all; method: immunoSEQ multiplex PCR. The sample holds under 250,000 clones, around 88% seen once. The sample's treatment: roughly 18 received Ad26.COV2.S at low or high dose, single or two shots; about 5 received placebo; per-sample allocation not given. Specimen acquisition occurred on day 63 following the initial vaccine or placebo injection. The sequencing here drew on peripheral blood, taken in a trial of Ad26.COV2.S vaccine versus placebo. These receptors originate from a person aged 18-65 years who received the Ad26.COV2.S COVID-19 vaccine or a placebo.

The rearrangement joins TRBV3-1 (or the pseudogene TRBV3-2) to TRBJ1-2; 11 bases align to TRBD1. With V trimmed by 0 bases and J by 5 bases, 8 bases remained unmatched. The CDR3 contains 17 residues. Germline CDR1 and CDR2: LGHDT and YNNKEL (reference sequence). The CDR3 bases are TGTGCCAGCAGCCAAGAGGTCTGGACAGGGGGCTTGTATGGCTACACCTTC. As protein: CASSQEVWTGGLYGYTF.

This clone was detected ten times or more. The sample holds other DNA sequences that translate to the same CDR3. The chain uses TRBV10-3 and TRBJ2-6, with D possibly matching TRBD2 (6 bases). The germline V gene has CDR1 ENHRY and CDR2 SYGVKD. Trimming stripped 6 bases from V and 4 bases from J, with 19 bases between. The CDR3 loop spans 17 amino acids. The CDR3 loop reads CAIRGTGTGEGANVLTF. CDR3 DNA sequence: TGTGCCATCAGGGGAACCGGGACGGGAGAAGGGGCCAACGTCCTGACTTTC.

The chain couples TRBV2 to TRBJ2-1; 9 nucleotides align to TRBD1. V trimming: 6 bases; J trimming: 6 bases; junction bases outside the gene matches: 6. The CDR3 has 14 residues. CDR1 SNHLY and CDR2 FYNNEI come from the germline V gene. Here the CDR3 DNA reads TGTGCCAGCAGCAAACAGGGGGCCCCCAATGAGCAGTTCTTC. Encoded protein: CASSKQGAPNEQFF.

V is TRBV9 and J is TRBJ1-2; D is unresolved. The length of the CDR3 is 12 residues. The ends were cut back, 4 bases at V and 7 bases at J, with 11 bases in the middle. The V gene's germline CDR1 is SGDLS and CDR2 YYNGEE. Here the CDR3 reads CASSPGIGGYTF. The CDR3 DNA reads TGTGCCAGCAGCCCAGGAATCGGTGGCTACACCTTC.

CDR3 DNA sequence: TGTGCCAGCAGTGAAGTGGGGTCCAAAAACATTCAGTACTTC. It translates to CASSEVGSKNIQYF. The rearrangement joins TRBV6-1 to TRBJ2-4; D unclear. This CDR3 spans 14 amino acids. The V gene lost 1 base and the J gene lost 2 bases, with 6 bases spanning the gap. Germline CDR1 MNHNS, CDR2 SASEGT.